A single sample gave rise to the 31 T cell receptor beta chains below, sequenced in a study of graft-versus-host responses after intestinal transplantation (dated by TCRdb to about 2021). The protocol used for the library was the immunoSEQ multiplex PCR assay. TCRdb provides this immuneACCESS table in a form limited to in-frame rearrangements. Some clones are lacking; in checked studies, under half of them reflect an unresolved V gene, and why the rest are absent is not known. This sample is represented by about 77,000 clones; around 93% of them were singletons. Approximately 0.73% of the sample rests with the top ten. Sequenced material: PBMCs, taken 98 days after intestinal transplantation. The receptors come from a human patient who received an intestinal transplant, so some T cells may come from the graft donor.

V gene TRBV6-5 combines with J gene TRBJ2-1; TRBD2 matches at 7 bases. The germline gives CDR1 MNHEY, CDR2 SVGAGI. CDR3 size: 14 residues. V shed 5 bases, J shed 4 bases, and the junction held 5 bases outside the gene matches. The CDR3 loop reads CASSPSGGYNEQFF. The DNA of the CDR3 is TGTGCCAGCAGTCCATCGGGGGGATACAATGAGCAGTTCTTC.

The chain uses TRBV11-2 and TRBJ2-1, with 9 bases fitting TRBD1. The CDR3 contains 17 residues. The V segment lost 0 bases and the J segment 9 bases; nucleotides outside the gene matches: 12. Germline CDR1 SGHAT, CDR2 FQNNGV. The CDR3 DNA is TGTGCCAGCAGCTTAGATGAGCTGGGACAGGGCGCCTCTGAGCAGTTCTTC. This gives the protein CASSLDELGQGASEQFF.

This chain links TRBV6-1 with TRBJ1-3; maybe TRBD1 (5 bases). CDR3 length equals 16 residues. V shed 2 bases and J shed 2 bases, with 13 bases lying between them. CDR1 is MNHNS, CDR2 SASEGT, per germline. The CDR3 protein is CASSEYPGIAGNTIYF. The CDR3 bases are TGTGCCAGCAGTGAATATCCAGGGATCGCTGGAAACACCATATATTTT.

The V call is TRBV7-2, the J call TRBJ2-5; D gene ambiguous. Germline loops: CDR1 SGHTA, CDR2 FQGNSA. The V end lost 2 bases, the J end lost 2 bases, and 15 bases lay between the germline ends. The CDR3 contains 16 residues. This chain's CDR3 is CASSLQAARRQETQYF. CDR3 nucleotides: TGTGCCAGCAGCTTACAAGCTGCGCGTAGGCAAGAGACCCAGTACTTC.

This rearrangement joins TRBV5-1 to TRBJ2-3; TRBD1 matches 8 bases. The CDR3 totals 15 residues. V trimming: 4 bases; J trimming: 4 bases; junction bases outside the gene matches: 8. Per germline, CDR1 SGHRS and CDR2 YFSETQ. The CDR3 nucleotides are TGCGCCAGCAGCCTATTACCGACAGGGGCAGATACGCAGTATTTT. Protein sequence: CASSLLPTGADTQYF.

The genes are TRBV1 and TRBJ2-1; the D call of TRBD2 is as the table states it, not checked on the DNA. TRBV1 is shown as a pseudogene. The CDR3 has 20 amino acids. The DNA of the CDR3 is TGCACCAGCAGCCAAGAAAGGGATGGGGCTTGGCGGGGGGGCCGCAATGAGCAGTTCTTC. Its protein is CTSSQERDGAWRGGRNEQFF.

This chain joins TRBV6-5 and TRBJ1-2; TRBD1 aligns across 7 bases. Germline CDR1 MNHEY, CDR2 SVGAGI. Trimming removed 4 bases from V and 10 bases from J; junction bases left unmatched: 9. This CDR3 region has 13 residues. CDR3 region: CASSFVPTGNYTF. In DNA, the CDR3 is TGTGCCAGCAGTTTCGTCCCGACAGGGAACTACACCTTC.

The chain recombines TRBV21-1 with TRBJ2-7. TRBV21-1 is labeled a pseudogene. The CDR3 totals 15 residues. The CDR3 sequence: CASSADRQLLYEQYF. CDR3 DNA: TGTGCCAGCAGCGCTGATCGCCAGCTCCTCTACGAGCAGTACTTC.

Of note for this clone: Mismatch with germline at one junction end may stem from a read error. The chain carries TRBV7-7 and TRBJ2-3; D uncertain. CDR1 and CDR2 from the germline V gene are SSHAT and FNYEAQ (reference sequence). The length of the CDR3 is 13 residues. In nucleotides, the CDR3 is TGTGCTAGCAGCTCAGACCCGAGAGATACGCAGTATTTT. Its protein product is CASSSDPRDTQYF.

The chain has TRBV12-5 and TRBJ2-1; 8 bases align to TRBD1. The CDR3 contains 17 residues. V lost 3 bases to trimming and J lost 8 bases; unmatched junction nucleotides: 15. Germline lookup yields CDR1 LGHNT and CDR2 FRNRAP. The chain's CDR3 is CASGLLTDRESWYEQFF. The CDR3, as DNA: TGTGCTAGTGGTTTACTAACGGACAGGGAGTCATGGTATGAGCAGTTCTTC.

The chain combines TRBV7-9 with TRBJ2-2, with a weak D call TRBD2 (6 bases). The V end was cut by 2 bases, the J end by 4 bases, with 14 bases between. This CDR3 region has 16 residues. Germline V gene data show CDR1 as SEHNR and CDR2 as FQNEAQ (reference sequence). The CDR3 here is CASSLCGGWCTGELFF. DNA of the CDR3: TGTGCCAGCAGCTTATGTGGAGGGTGGTGCACCGGGGAGCTGTTTTTT.

The chain carries TRBV27 and TRBJ1-4; no reliable D call. Germline V gene sequence: CDR1 MNHEY, CDR2 SMNVEV (reference sequence). The CDR3 contains 16 residues. The V and J ends lost 5 bases and 0 bases respectively, with 13 bases between them. DNA of the CDR3: TGTGCCAGCAGTGCTTCCAGGACCCCAACTAATGAAAAACTGTTTTTT. It encodes CASSASRTPTNEKLFF.

The chain has TRBV2 and TRBJ1-3; tentatively, D is TRBD1 (5 bases). Deletions cut 6 bases from V and 7 bases from J, with 19 bases between. The germline V gene has CDR1 SNHLY and CDR2 FYNNEI. The CDR3 runs 15 residues. CDR3: CASRRDTGFGNTIYF. The CDR3 DNA is TGTGCCAGCAGGAGAGATACAGGTTTTGGGAACACCATATATTTT.

The V call is TRBV7-2, the J call TRBJ2-5; D possibly matches TRBD1 or TRBD2 (5 bases each). The germline V and J ends were trimmed by 5 bases and 5 bases, with 12 bases remaining between them. Germline CDR1 SGHTA, CDR2 FQGNSA. The CDR3 extends over 13 amino acids. CDR3 bases: TGTGCCAGCAGCCGAGGGGTTGGCGAGACCCAGTACTTC. Protein sequence: CASSRGVGETQYF.

The chain recombines TRBV5-4 with TRBJ2-7; 10 nucleotides align to TRBD1. The CDR3 consists of 15 residues. The ends lost 1 base at V and 1 base at J; junction bases unmatched: 2. Germline V gene data show CDR1 as SGHNT and CDR2 as YYREEE (reference sequence). This chain's CDR3 is CASSLTGQGSYEQYF. The CDR3, as DNA: TGTGCCAGCAGCTTGACGGGACAGGGGTCCTACGAGCAGTACTTC.

The chain carries TRBV6-1 and TRBJ2-3; D may match TRBD1 or TRBD2 (5 bases each). The CDR3 is 14 amino acids. Germline lookup yields CDR1 MNHNS and CDR2 SASEGT. V was clipped by 6 bases and J by 2 bases, with 12 bases between them. CDR3 sequence: CASSPGPFTDTQYF. As DNA, the CDR3 is TGTGCCAGCAGCCCGGGACCTTTCACAGATACGCAGTATTTT.

The rearrangement joins TRBV7-6 to TRBJ2-2; D is tentatively TRBD1 or TRBD2 (7 bases each). The germline V gene has CDR1 SGHVS and CDR2 FNYEAQ. Trimming took off 2 bases at V and 6 bases at J, with 19 bases between the two ends. CDR3 length equals 17 residues. Written as DNA, the CDR3 is TGTGCCAGCAGCTTAAAGCCAGGGGGGGTCAATGCCGGGGAGCTGTTTTTT. This gives the protein CASSLKPGGVNAGELFF.

The chain recombines TRBV6-5 with TRBJ1-6; 9 positions agree with TRBD1. This CDR3 contains 15 residues. The V gene's germline CDR1 is MNHEY and CDR2 SVGAGI. J gave up 6 bases and V 2 bases, and 2 bases lay outside the gene matches. The CDR3 loop reads CASSYGTGSNSPLHF. The CDR3 bases are TGTGCCAGCAGTTACGGGACAGGGAGTAATTCACCCCTCCACTTT.

V is TRBV6-1 and J is TRBJ1-6, with no clear D. The germline V gene encodes CDR1 MNHNS and CDR2 SASEGT. V lost 5 bases and J lost 5, with 10 bases in between. The CDR3 has 14 amino acids. The CDR3 DNA sequence: TGTGCCAGCAGTCTTGGACTAGATAATTCACCCCTCCACTTT. Translated, it gives CASSLGLDNSPLHF.

This clone was found once. This rearrangement joins TRBV19 to TRBJ1-5, with D unresolved. Trimming shortened V by 5 bases and J by 4 bases, and 9 bases separated the two germline ends. CDR3 size: 13 residues. Germline-derived CDR1 and CDR2 are LNHDA and SQIVND (reference sequence). The CDR3: CASSSRTNQPQHF. CDR3 DNA: TGTGCCAGTAGTTCTCGGACTAATCAGCCCCAGCATTTT.

The rearrangement links TRBV19 to TRBJ2-5; D may match TRBD1 or TRBD2 (5 bases each). Germline-derived CDR1 and CDR2 are LNHDA and SQIVND (reference sequence). CDR3 length: 16 residues. V lost 3 bases to trimming and J lost 0 bases, with 14 bases between them. CDR3 residues: CASSILRGPYQETQYF. The CDR3 DNA reads as TGTGCCAGTAGTATCCTCCGGGGCCCGTACCAAGAGACCCAGTACTTC. Based on the CDR3 plus reference TRBV19 and TRBJ2-5, the full variable domain is DGGITQSPKYLFRKEGQNVTLSCEQNLNHDAMYWYRQDPGQGLRLIYYSQIVNDFQKGDIAEGYSVSREKKESFPLTVTSAQKNPTAFYLCASSILRGPYQETQYFGPGTRLLVL.

This chain connects TRBV11-2 to TRBJ2-7; D is undetermined. V lost 3 bases and J 3 bases, leaving 3 bases between the germline ends. This CDR3 comprises 11 residues. Germline CDR1 is SGHAT and CDR2 is FQNNGV. The CDR3 DNA reads TGTGCCAGCAGCTTCAACTACGAGCAGTACTTC. This codes for CASSFNYEQYF. The full variable domain, with the rest looked up from reference TRBV11-2 and TRBJ2-7, is EAGVAQSPRYKIIEKRQSVAFWCNPISGHATLYWYQQILGQGPKLLIQFQNNGVVDDSQLPKDRFSAERLKGVDSTLKIQPAKLEDSAVYLCASSFNYEQYFGPGTRLTVT.

This rearrangement joins TRBV4-2 to TRBJ2-1; 7 nucleotides align to TRBD2. V trimming: 6 bases; J trimming: 5 bases; junction bases outside the gene matches: 13. Per germline, CDR1 LGHNA and CDR2 YNFKEQ. This CDR3 has 16 amino acids. Written as DNA, the CDR3 is TGTGCCAGCAGTCACGCCGTAGCGGGTCCTAACAATGAGCAGTTCTTC. Protein product: CASSHAVAGPNNEQFF.

The chain recombines TRBV6-1 with TRBJ2-1; 9 nucleotides align to TRBD1. Per germline, CDR1 MNHNS and CDR2 SASEGT. The CDR3 sequence is 13 residues long. V shed 10 bases and J 4 bases; nucleotides not matched to a gene: 5. DNA for the CDR3: TGTGCCACCCCGGGACAGGGATACAATGAGCAGTTCTTC. It encodes CATPGQGYNEQFF.

This clone appeared a few times. CDR3: CASSYSSGRSYEQYF. The CDR3 nucleotides read TGTGCCAGCAGTTACTCTAGCGGGAGGTCCTACGAGCAGTACTTC. The chain employs TRBV6-5 and TRBJ2-7; TRBD2 aligns across 10 bases. There are 15 residues in the CDR3. Germline V gives CDR1 MNHEY, CDR2 SVGAGI. V shed 0 bases and J 1 base; nucleotides not matched to a gene: 0.

This chain joins TRBV6-5 and TRBJ2-5; tentatively, D is TRBD1 (6 bases). Germline-derived CDR1 and CDR2 are MNHEY and SVGAGI. The CDR3 covers 13 residues. The V end was cut by 8 bases, the J end by 5 bases, with 15 bases between. The CDR3 nucleotides read TGTGCCAGCGTACCCCCAGGGGAGGAGACCCAGTACTTC. Translated, it gives CASVPPGEETQYF.

Only one count was recorded for this clone. The rearrangement uses TRBV25-1 and TRBJ2-3, with TRBD2 matching over 12 bases. In germline, CDR1 is MGHDK, CDR2 SYGVNS. This CDR3 region has 16 residues. The junction had 4 bases not matched to a gene; V was cut back by 4 bases and J by 2 bases. The CDR3 loop is CASSALAGGATDTQYF. The CDR3 nucleotides read TGTGCCAGCAGTGCACTAGCGGGGGGTGCCACAGATACGCAGTATTTT.

This chain uses TRBV5-5 with TRBJ1-2; D uncertain. V was trimmed by 2 bases and J by 4 bases, leaving 6 bases between them. This CDR3 region has 12 residues. Germline assignment: CDR1 SGHKS and CDR2 YYEKEE (reference sequence). The CDR3 loop reads CASSFSAYGYTF. In DNA, the CDR3 is TGTGCCAGCAGCTTCAGCGCCTATGGCTACACCTTC.

The sample holds one count of this clone. This chain connects TRBV5-1 to TRBJ2-1, with unresolved D. This CDR3 is built from 12 residues. Between the trimmed V and J ends, which lost 2 bases and 5 bases, there was a span of 5 bases. Germline V gene sequence: CDR1 SGHRS, CDR2 YFSETQ. The CDR3 DNA follows: TGCGCCAGCAGCTTATTAGACAATGAGCAGTTCTTC. Its translation is CASSLLDNEQFF. The full variable domain, rest sourced from reference TRBV5-1 and TRBJ2-1, is KAGVTQTPRYLIKTRGQQVTLSCSPISGHRSVSWYQQTPGQGLQFLFEYFSETQRNKGNFPGRFSGRQFSNSRSEMNVSTLELGDSALYLCASSLLDNEQFFGPGTRLTVL.

This clone has a single count. The chain employs TRBV4-1 and TRBJ2-5; 8 nucleotides align to TRBD2. Germline CDR1 MGHRA, CDR2 YSYEKL. V trimming: 0 bases; J trimming: 5 bases; junction bases outside the gene matches: 2. The CDR3 has 14 amino acids. CDR3 region: CASSQDRLAETQYF. The CDR3 coding sequence is TGCGCCAGCAGCCAAGATCGACTAGCGGAGACCCAGTACTTC.

V is TRBV7-2 and J is TRBJ2-7; D may match TRBD1 or TRBD2 (5 bases each). Trimming took 6 bases from V and 4 from J, leaving 13 bases between them. The CDR3 runs to 13 residues. Germline V CDR1 and CDR2: SGHTA, FQGNSA. CDR3 nucleotide sequence: TGTGCCAGCAGACTATCCGGGGCTTACGAGCAGTACTTC. Protein sequence: CASRLSGAYEQYF.